The 2 T cell receptor beta chains below come from one sample, sequenced in a study of shared clonotypes between healthy human individuals. CD45RO-negative CD8 cells positively selected for CCR7 made up the naive population, which excluded terminally differentiated effector memory CD45RA+ cells. This table comes from immunoSEQ multiplex PCR, and its TCRdb copy is limited to in-frame clones, with some not included. This sample carries around 2.1 million clones, just over 90% of them seen once, and the ten largest clones take roughly 1.8%. Sequenced material: naive CD8+ T cells from PBMCs. Receptor source: a man aged 18 to 29 in good health. Some clones in this sample may be carry-over from other donors' samples.

The gene calls are TRBV27 and TRBJ1-2; unclear D gene. This CDR3 spans 11 amino acids. V gave up 4 bases and J gave up 3 bases, with 3 bases separating them. Germline-derived CDR1 and CDR2 are MNHEY and SMNVEV (reference sequence). CDR3 bases: TGTGCCAGCAGTTCGGACTATGGCTACACCTTC. Its protein is CASSSDYGYTF.

The chain has TRBV15 and TRBJ2-5, with 11 bases that match TRBD2. The CDR3 length is 14 residues. Germline-derived CDR1 and CDR2 are LNHNV and YYDKDF (reference sequence). V was clipped by 5 bases and J by 5 bases; unmatched bases: 4. CDR3: CATSQGLAGETQYF. The CDR3 coding sequence is TGTGCCACCAGCCAAGGACTAGCGGGTGAGACCCAGTACTTC.